These T cell receptor beta chains were read from a single sample in a study of T cells after yellow fever vaccination. A single record per CDR3 protein comes from TCRdb applying MiXCR to the 5' RACE reads. Among 110,000 to 150,000 distinct CDR3 sequences listed, 6.6% were seen once. The starting material was CD4+ T cells sorted from PBMCs, obtained 10 days after the yellow fever booster vaccination. These receptors were taken from a man younger than 45 who received the YFV17D yellow fever vaccine. The CDR3 runs from the conserved cysteine through the conserved F or W. Fields, in order: J gene, V gene, CDR3 protein.

J: TRBJ2-1; V: TRBV10-3; CDR3: CAISESGDSEQFF
J: TRBJ1-2; V: TRBV29-1; CDR3: CSGELVHGYTF
J: TRBJ2-2; V: TRBV20-1; CDR3: CSASRLAGPGELFF
J: TRBJ2-2; V: TRBV12-3/TRBV12-4; CDR3: CASSLTAALVTGELFF
J: TRBJ2-1; V: TRBV10-3; CDR3: CAIGGRDEQFF
J: TRBJ1-2; V: TRBV11-2; CDR3: CASNPPSRQEINYGYTF
J: TRBJ2-5; V: TRBV15; CDR3: CATSRSGQAFQETQYF
J: TRBJ2-2; V: TRBV15; CDR3: CATSRALRKREKHTGELFF
J: TRBJ2-5; V: TRBV27; CDR3: CASSSAGTGPRVGETQYF
J: TRBJ2-7; V: TRBV12-3/TRBV12-4; CDR3: CASSPPPGQGAYEQYF
J: TRBJ2-3; V: TRBV7-6; CDR3: CASSAGTDYTDTQYF
J: TRBJ1-4; V: TRBV7-8; CDR3: CASSLGPGTTNEKLFF
J: TRBJ2-7; V: TRBV18; CDR3: CASSPRGAGEIWEQYF
J: TRBJ1-6; V: TRBV18; CDR3: CASSPDRVSPLHF
J: TRBJ2-1; V: TRBV3-1; CDR3: CASSQLLGGGTYNEQFF
J: TRBJ2-1; V: TRBV5-1; CDR3: CASSPIAGEGYNEQFF
J: TRBJ2-7; V: TRBV29-1; CDR3: CSARQTHQEGQYF
J: TRBJ2-7; V: TRBV7-8; CDR3: CASTSRLADRYEQYF
J: TRBJ2-5; V: TRBV5-5; CDR3: CASSFGHSEETQYF
J: TRBJ2-7; V: TRBV19; CDR3: CASSAPTGRDEQYF
J: TRBJ2-3; V: TRBV6-1; CDR3: CASSRTAPSTDTQYF
J: TRBJ2-7; V: TRBV20-1; CDR3: CSATGLLPLLEQYF
J: TRBJ1-2; V: TRBV2; CDR3: CASGDSQNYGYTF
J: TRBJ1-3; V: TRBV6-1; CDR3: CASSTQLGIGNTIYF
J: TRBJ2-1; V: TRBV10-3; CDR3: CAITLAEDNEQFF
J: TRBJ2-7; V: TRBV7-2; CDR3: CASSRLGLQYEQYF
J: TRBJ2-6; V: TRBV18; CDR3: CASSPQVSGANVLTF
J: TRBJ2-5; V: TRBV7-2; CDR3: CASSNLAPTQYF
J: TRBJ2-7; V: TRBV28; CDR3: CATRGRAYEQYF
J: TRBJ2-1; V: TRBV6-7; CDR3: CARFCEYRNNEQFF
J: TRBJ2-7; V: TRBV7-2; CDR3: CASGTLSYEQYF
J: TRBJ2-2; V: TRBV5-1; CDR3: CASSLGLAGLGTGELFF
J: TRBJ2-1; V: TRBV24-1; CDR3: CATSDPGTQDYNEQFF
J: TRBJ1-1; V: TRBV4-3; CDR3: CASSQELGAHTEAFF
J: TRBJ2-7; V: TRBV10-3; CDR3: CAIKGLGAGENEQYF
J: TRBJ2-2; V: TRBV24-1; CDR3: CATSDGTSGVTGELFF
J: TRBJ2-3; V: TRBV12-3/TRBV12-4; CDR3: CASSGGGTRSSDTQYF
J: TRBJ1-6; V: TRBV7-8; CDR3: CASSPGTVDSPLHF
J: TRBJ2-1; V: TRBV6-1; CDR3: CASSLRTSGRSEQFF
J: TRBJ2-7; V: TRBV25-1; CDR3: CASSGVAGAYEQYF
J: TRBJ2-2; V: TRBV2; CDR3: CASTTSGRGTGELFF
J: TRBJ2-5; V: TRBV12-3/TRBV12-4; CDR3: CASSSGIGETQYF
J: TRBJ2-5; V: TRBV7-2; CDR3: CASSTITGKQETQYF
J: TRBJ2-5; V: TRBV29-1; CDR3: CSVRLPPETQYF
J: TRBJ1-2; V: TRBV12-3/TRBV12-4; CDR3: CASSLWGPNYGYTF
J: TRBJ1-6; V: TRBV7-2; CDR3: CASSHDRGPYNSPLHF
J: TRBJ2-6; V: TRBV5-5; CDR3: CASSFNTGSGANVLTF
J: TRBJ2-7; V: TRBV9; CDR3: CASSVVEREGRYEQYF
J: TRBJ1-5; V: TRBV4-2; CDR3: CASSQDPAGAGARNQPQHF
J: TRBJ2-7; V: TRBV6-2/TRBV6-3; CDR3: CASSSGAGGIYEQYF
J: TRBJ1-5; V: TRBV7-2; CDR3: CASSLTRGEQPQHF